This T cell receptor beta chain comes out of a study of shared clonotypes between healthy human individuals (dated by TCRdb to between 2020 and 2021). Concerning the study at large: The cohort comprised two women and three men aged 18 to 49 years. Per donor, three plates each were used for CD4 naive and CD4 memory, two for CD8 naive, and one for CD8 memory. To estimate repertoire size and how much clonotype sharing occurs between individuals, the study deeply sequenced the blood TCR repertoires of five healthy adults. Different laboratories and diverse techniques were used to prepare libraries and sequence TCR repertoires, to increase sequencing depth and limit assay-specific biases. Each donor's leukapheresis produced roughly between roughly 0.85 and 10 billion PBMCs. The research as a whole found: Estimated clonotype richness was generally larger for naive than for memory subsets. Rarefaction of sorted-subset datasets indicated incomplete sequencing despite the large sequencing depth. Across a handful of donors, 4.5% to 6.5% of naive CD4, approximately 3.6% of naive CD8, under 2.5% of memory CD4, and under 0.45% of memory CD8 clonotypes were shared. Only blood was sampled, and tissue TCR repertoires likely differ from those in blood. Pairwise subsampling led to the expectation that sequencing depth would affect the degree of clonotype sharing among donors. Clonotypes shared by all four sorted-subset donors showed higher generation probabilities than non-shared clonotypes. Because the study included a small number of donors, the genetic and exposure-history diversity represented was limited.

Using the deep immunoSEQ assay, TCR CDR3 regions were amplified from genomic DNA by multiplex PCR. Extracted genomic DNA from each cell subset was distributed evenly across all wells of several immunoSEQ 96-well plates, and each plate was treated as a replicate. For sorted subsets, 150 to 250 ng of genomic DNA, equivalent to 30,000 or so T cell genomes, went into each replicate PCR. Purified libraries were quantified with a Qubit 3.0 fluorometer, sized on a Bioanalyzer 2100, and re-quantified with the KAPA Library Quantification kit. Every immunoSEQ 96-well plate was sequenced on a dedicated single-read 150-cycle Illumina NextSeq 550 flow cell. Turning to the authors' computational methods: Because only junctional sequences without quality scores were contained in the immunoSEQ output, filtering matching that applied to full-length reads could not be performed. To assign V/J genes and CDR3, sequences were annotated against IMGT germline references using PyIR, a Python wrapper for IgBLAST v1.9. Reads were removed for weak V/J assignments (E-value above 1e-6), missing CDR3, stop codons, out-of-frame junctions, or ambiguous translated residues. V3J clonotypes were defined by identical inferred V gene, J gene, and CDR3 amino acid sequence. To compute the percentage overlap between repertoires, the number of shared unique clonotypes was divided by the size of the smaller repertoire. Three approaches were used to assess repertoire richness: RTK rarefaction, the Chao1 estimator, and Recon v2.1 estimates of unobserved clonotypes. OLGA was used to compute generation probabilities for all TCRbeta clonotypes that the gDNA method yielded from a few donors. What TCRdb holds here is the immuneACCESS table cut down to in-frame rearrangements. Part of the clones is not present; checked against another copy, under half of the missing clones reflect an unresolved V gene, and the others are unexplained. That table furnishes V, J and clone size, whereas the DNA furnished D and trimming. This sample gives about 2.4 million clones in total; over 85% of them show up just once. The ten largest make up about 0.34% of the sample.

Healthy HIV-negative adults with no recently reported acute infections or vaccinations were included as donors. Only Caucasian adults living in Nashville, Tennessee, USA were represented among the donors. CD4+ T cells were enriched through magnetic negative selection, after which naive cells were positively selected on CD45RA and the remaining negative fraction served as the memory subset. Blood was collected by leukapheresis, and PBMCs were isolated by Ficoll-Histopaque density gradient centrifugation and then cryopreserved in liquid nitrogen vapor phase. Analytical flow cytometry was used to check the purity and quantity of each magnetically sorted T cell population. Genomic DNA was isolated from every sorted fraction and measured by UV absorbance on a Nanodrop 2000c. The germline V gene encodes CDR1 SNHLY and CDR2 FYNNEI. There are 13 amino acids in the CDR3, from cysteine to phenylalanine inclusive. CDR3 DNA is the only sequence kept; it has 39 bases, read in frame from the first base. V is cut by 9 bases and J by 2 bases, and the space between the germline ends is 13 bases.

Concerning this clone: Its antigen remains unidentified. The input lacks base qualities; no much larger clone sits a single base away.

The rearrangement joined TRBV2 to TRBJ1-2; the D gene is perhaps TRBD1, from 5 matching bases. The source of this sequence is a man aged 18-30 years in good health. Some clones in this sample may be carry-over from other donors' samples. Sequencing was carried out using naive CD4+ T cells from PBMCs. The cell subset or site label, as the study defines it: CD45RA+ positively selected. The CDR3 here reads CASPGKGNYGYTF. The nucleotide sequence is TGTGCCAGTCCCGGGAAGGGGAACTATGGCTACACCTTC. With all but the CDR3 taken from the reference TRBV2 and TRBJ1-2 genes, the full variable domain is: EPEVTQTPSHQVTQMGQEVILRCVPISNHLYFYWYRQILGQKVEFLVSFYNNEISEKSEIFDDQFSVERPDGSNFTLKIRSTKLEDSAMYFCASPGKGNYGYTFGSGTRLTVV.